In its sample, the clone carrying this T cell receptor (beta chain) was seen a few times. What it recognizes is unknown. This entry is derived from a study of blood T cells in healthy people across ages. Whole-study results and caveats: More naive CD4+ cells and higher diversity marked long-lived donors relative to aged donors. Across samples, TCR beta diversity tracked strongly with naive T cell percentage.

PCR was performed a second time for 7 to 11 cycles using a sample-barcoded 5' primer and a J-beta primer mix. Using its own MiXCR run on the 5' RACE reads, TCRdb lists one record per CDR3 protein. The data contain 1.5 million to 2 million distinct CDR3 sequences, over 25% of them singletons. This TCR derives from a woman aged 30 to 39 in good health. Sequences were obtained from blood.

The CDR3 here is CASSPNHPGQHYGYTF. The DNA of the CDR3 is TGTGCCAGCAGCCCCAACCACCCGGGACAGCACTATGGCTACACCTTC. The V call is TRBV3-1, the J call TRBJ1-2; 7 bases are shared with TRBD1. The germline V gene has CDR1 LGHDT and CDR2 YNNKEL (reference sequence). With V trimmed by 4 bases and J by 3 bases, 11 bases remained unmatched. This CDR3 has 16 amino acids.